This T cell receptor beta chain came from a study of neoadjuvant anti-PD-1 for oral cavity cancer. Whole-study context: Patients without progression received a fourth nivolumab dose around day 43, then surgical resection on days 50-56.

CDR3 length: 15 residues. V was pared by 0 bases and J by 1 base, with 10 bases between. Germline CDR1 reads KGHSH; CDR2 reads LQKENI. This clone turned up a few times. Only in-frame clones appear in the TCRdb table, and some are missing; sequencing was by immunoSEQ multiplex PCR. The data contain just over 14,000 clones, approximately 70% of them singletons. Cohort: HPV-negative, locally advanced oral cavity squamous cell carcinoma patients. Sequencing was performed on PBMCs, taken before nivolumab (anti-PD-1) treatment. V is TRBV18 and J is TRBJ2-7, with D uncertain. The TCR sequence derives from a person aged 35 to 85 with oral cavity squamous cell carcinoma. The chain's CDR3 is CASSPPSGPSYEQYF. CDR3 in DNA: TGTGCCAGCTCACCACCCTCTGGGCCGTCCTACGAGCAGTACTTC.